These T cell receptor beta chains were read from a single sample in a study of T cell responses to AZD1222 COVID-19 vaccine. The repertoire was sequenced with immunoSEQ multiplex PCR; TCRdb's copy has only in-frame clones and lacks some. The table has 80,000 to 100,000 clones, just over 90% seen once; the top ten hold about 13%. The source material was peripheral blood, sampled on day 0 of AZD1222 vaccination. These TCRs come from an adult in good health. The CDR3 runs from the conserved cysteine through the conserved F or W. Each record gives: CDR3 DNA, CDR3 protein, J gene, D gene, V gene, clone size. D genes are given only for firm matches. Some rows mark clone size as missing; the rest say once, few, many or name a class of expanded clone.

TGTGCCAGCAGTCCAGGGGTTGGTAATTCACCCCTCCACTTT	CASSPGVGNSPLHF	TRBJ1-6	NA	TRBV27	NA
TGTGCCAGCAGCTCACAGGGGCGGCAGACCCAGTACTTC	CASSSQGRQTQYF	TRBJ2-5	TRBD1	TRBV5-4	NA
TGCGCCAGCACCGGCGGGACCGGCACTGGAAACACCATATATTTT	CASTGGTGTGNTIYF	TRBJ1-3	NA	TRBV5-1	NA
TGTGCCATCAGTGCGAGTAGCGGAGCGTACGAGCAGTACTTC	CAISASSGAYEQYF	TRBJ2-7	NA	TRBV10-3	NA
TGTGCCAGCAGCTCAGACACAGATACGCAGTATTTT	CASSSDTDTQYF	TRBJ2-3	NA	TRBV11-2	once
TGCGCCAGCAGCCAACCGGGGTCGGACATTCAGTACTTC	CASSQPGSDIQYF	TRBJ2-4	NA	TRBV4-1	NA
TGTGCCACCAGTGATTTTGAGACAAACTATGGCTACACCTTC	CATSDFETNYGYTF	TRBJ1-2	NA	TRBV24-1	NA
TGTGCCAGCACACCCCGTAATCCCGGGGAGCTGTTTTTT	CASTPRNPGELFF	TRBJ2-2	NA	TRBV18	NA
TGTGCCATCAGTGAATCTTCCGTCCAGGGCGAGCAGTACTTC	CAISESSVQGEQYF	TRBJ2-7	NA	TRBV10-3	NA
TGTGCCAGCAGCGTAGAGGAGGCCAACGTCCTGACTTTC	CASSVEEANVLTF	TRBJ2-6	NA	TRBV9	once
TGTGCCAGCAACTCGAGAGGCGGAGAGGCACCCCTCCACTTT	CASNSRGGEAPLHF	TRBJ1-6	NA	TRBV3-1/TRBV3-2	NA
TGTGCCAGCAGTTTGGGCGGGACTCAACAAGAGACCCAGTACTTC	CASSLGGTQQETQYF	TRBJ2-5	NA	TRBV28	once
TGCGCCAGCAGCTTGGGGAGCGGGGCGGTGGCAGATACGCAGTATTTT	CASSLGSGAVADTQYF	TRBJ2-3	TRBD2	TRBV5-1	NA
TGTGCCAGCAGTGCCAGTCAAAGCTATCAGCCCCAGCATTTT	CASSASQSYQPQHF	TRBJ1-5	NA	TRBV2	NA
TGTGCCAGCAGCCATTCCTCTTCAGACTACGAAGAGACCCAGTACTTC	CASSHSSSDYEETQYF	TRBJ2-5	NA	TRBV3-1/TRBV3-2	NA
TGTGCCAGCAGTTCTACGAACACTGAAGCTTTCTTT	CASSSTNTEAFF	TRBJ1-1	NA	TRBV28	NA
TGTGCCAGTAGTACCACCGCGGCGGGAGAAACGGTTTACGAGCAGTACTTC	CASSTTAAGETVYEQYF	TRBJ2-7	TRBD2	TRBV19	NA
TGTGCCAGCAGTTACGCGGGACTCATGAACACTGAAGCTTTCTTT	CASSYAGLMNTEAFF	TRBJ1-1	NA	TRBV6-5	NA
TGTGCCAGTAGTATAGCGTCAGGGGGACAGCCCCAGCATTTT	CASSIASGGQPQHF	TRBJ1-5	TRBD1	TRBV19	NA
TGCGCCAGCAGCGGCCCAGGGGTCACCGGGGAGCTGTTTTTT	CASSGPGVTGELFF	TRBJ2-2	NA	TRBV5-1	NA
TGTGCCAGCAGCTTACGAACTAGCTTTTCCTACAATGAGCAGTTCTTC	CASSLRTSFSYNEQFF	TRBJ2-1	NA	TRBV7-3	NA
TGTGCCGGAGGTGAGGGGGCTCGCTATGGCTACACCTTC	CAGGEGARYGYTF	TRBJ1-2	TRBD1	TRBV6-6	NA
TGCGCCAGCAGCCAGGCACTAGCGGGGGGTAATGGGGAGCTGTTTTTT	CASSQALAGGNGELFF	TRBJ2-2	TRBD2	TRBV4-1	NA
TGTGCCAGCAGCCCCGGGACAGCGGGGAGGACTGAAGCTTTCTTT	CASSPGTAGRTEAFF	TRBJ1-1	TRBD1	TRBV9	NA
TGTGCCTGGAGTGCTCGCGCTAATGAGCAGTTCTTC	CAWSARANEQFF	TRBJ2-1	NA	TRBV30	NA
TGTGCCAGCAGCCCATCGGGACTAGGCGCAGATACGCAGTATTTT	CASSPSGLGADTQYF	TRBJ2-3	TRBD2	TRBV3-1/TRBV3-2	NA
TGTGCCAGCAGTTTGAAGGGTCAGCCCCAGCATTTT	CASSLKGQPQHF	TRBJ1-5	NA	TRBV27	once
TGTGCCAGCAGCTTTATGAGCTCGCAGGATCGGTATGGCTACACCTTC	CASSFMSSQDRYGYTF	TRBJ1-2	NA	TRBV7-9	NA
TGTGCCAGCAGAAAACCGGGACAGGGCTCCTACGAGCAGTACTTC	CASRKPGQGSYEQYF	TRBJ2-7	TRBD1	TRBV27	NA
TGTGCCAGCACCATAGGCAGGGGCTACTCTGGAAACACCATATATTTT	CASTIGRGYSGNTIYF	TRBJ1-3	NA	TRBV7-8	NA
TGTGCCAGCAGTCCGCCGGGACCAACCTATGGCTACACCTTC	CASSPPGPTYGYTF	TRBJ1-2	NA	TRBV28	NA
TGTGCCAGCAGCTTCGACAAAGGCCTTGGGTACTATGGCTACACCTTC	CASSFDKGLGYYGYTF	TRBJ1-2	NA	TRBV5-4	NA
TGTGCCAGCAGCCAAGTCCCACCGGGACATAACTACGAGCAGTACTTC	CASSQVPPGHNYEQYF	TRBJ2-7	NA	TRBV4-2	NA
TGTGCCATCACCGGAGAACAGGGATATGAGCAGTTCTTC	CAITGEQGYEQFF	TRBJ2-1	NA	TRBV10-3	NA
TGTGCCACCAGCAGAGATAGGGCCCCGGAGACCGGGGAGCTGTTTTTT	CATSRDRAPETGELFF	TRBJ2-2	NA	TRBV15	NA
TGTGCCAGCAGGCGAGACACTGAAGCTTTCTTT	CASRRDTEAFF	TRBJ1-1	NA	TRBV6-5	NA
TGTGCCAGCAGCCAATCCTATACCGGGACAGGGGCCTACAATGAGCAGTTCTTC	CASSQSYTGTGAYNEQFF	TRBJ2-1	TRBD1	TRBV3-1/TRBV3-2	NA
TGTGCCAGCAGTTACTCGCGGGGGACCGGGGAGCTGTTTTTT	CASSYSRGTGELFF	TRBJ2-2	TRBD2	TRBV6-5	NA
TGCGCCAGCAGCCAAGAAAGGCCCGACTACAATCAGCCCCAGCATTTT	CASSQERPDYNQPQHF	TRBJ1-5	NA	TRBV4-1	NA
TGCGCCAGCAGCCGCCAAGACAGGGCCACTGAAGCTTTCTTT	CASSRQDRATEAFF	TRBJ1-1	TRBD1	TRBV5-1	NA
TGTGCCTGGAGCCGACAGGGCTCCACTGAAGCTTTCTTT	CAWSRQGSTEAFF	TRBJ1-1	TRBD1	TRBV30	NA
TGCAGTGCTCAAGAGGCCCGAGCTTTCTTT	CSAQEARAFF	TRBJ1-1	NA	TRBV20-1	NA
TGTGCCAGCAGCCAGAAACTAGCGGGGGGGTCAACTCGGAATGAGCAGTTCTTC	CASSQKLAGGSTRNEQFF	TRBJ2-1	TRBD2	TRBV3-1/TRBV3-2	NA
TGTGCCAGTAGTATAGACCTCCAGAGGCCGAATCAGCCCCAGCATTTT	CASSIDLQRPNQPQHF	TRBJ1-5	NA	TRBV19	NA
TGTGCCAGCAGTTACTCGGGGGGGAGGGGCGGCTACACCTTC	CASSYSGGRGGYTF	TRBJ1-2	NA	TRBV6-5	once